Listed below are T cell receptor beta chains from one sample, sequenced in a study of blood T cell repertoires in COVID-19. Data came from immunoSEQ multiplex PCR; TCRdb stores just in-frame clones and leaves some out. This repertoire shows roughly 280,000 clones, 70% to 90% found once; its top ten account for approximately 4%. The sequenced material came from PBMCs or T cells enriched from blood (not recorded which). These TCRs come from a woman aged 25 to 39 with acute COVID-19. CDR3s include the opening cysteine and the closing phenylalanine or tryptophan. The order of the fields is V gene, CDR3 length, J gene, clone size, D gene, CDR3 DNA, CDR3 protein. A D gene is named only where the DNA matches it firmly. Not every row has a clone size; where given, it reads once, few, many or a size class.

v_call: TRBV3-1/TRBV3-2
cdr3_length: 17
j_call: TRBJ2-2
clone_size: few
d_call: TRBD2
cdr3_nt: TGTGCCAGCAGCCAAGTGGCAGCGGGAGGAGTTACCGGGGAGCTGTTTTTT
cdr3_aa: CASSQVAAGGVTGELFF

v_call: TRBV5-1
cdr3_length: 14
j_call: TRBJ2-4
clone_size: .
d_call: .
cdr3_nt: TGCGCCAGCAGATTTGACTTAGGCAAAAACATTCAGTACTTC
cdr3_aa: CASRFDLGKNIQYF

v_call: TRBV30
cdr3_length: 18
j_call: TRBJ1-3
clone_size: .
d_call: .
cdr3_nt: TGTGCCTGGAGTACCCCCCGATCTCGACTGGGCTCTGGAAACACCATATATTTT
cdr3_aa: CAWSTPRSRLGSGNTIYF

v_call: TRBV5-6
cdr3_length: 18
j_call: TRBJ2-1
clone_size: .
d_call: TRBD2
cdr3_nt: TGTGCCAGCAGCTTGTATTTGCTAGCGGAGACCTCCTACAATGAGCAGTTCTTC
cdr3_aa: CASSLYLLAETSYNEQFF

v_call: TRBV5-1
cdr3_length: 14
j_call: TRBJ2-4
clone_size: few
d_call: .
cdr3_nt: TGCGCCAGCAGCCCAGGCAGGGAAACCAACATTCAGTACTTC
cdr3_aa: CASSPGRETNIQYF

v_call: TRBV27
cdr3_length: 14
j_call: TRBJ2-7
clone_size: few
d_call: .
cdr3_nt: TGTGCCAGCAGTTTATCGGGGGGAGTTTACGAGCAGTACTTC
cdr3_aa: CASSLSGGVYEQYF

v_call: TRBV18
cdr3_length: 15
j_call: TRBJ1-6
clone_size: .
d_call: TRBD1
cdr3_nt: TGTGCCAGCTCACCAGGACAGGGCAATAATTCACCCCTCCACTTT
cdr3_aa: CASSPGQGNNSPLHF

v_call: TRBV7-9
cdr3_length: 14
j_call: TRBJ2-7
clone_size: .
d_call: .
cdr3_nt: TGTGCCAGCAGCCCCCCCGCAGCAAGGGGGGAGCAGTACTTC
cdr3_aa: CASSPPAARGEQYF

v_call: TRBV27
cdr3_length: 15
j_call: TRBJ2-7
clone_size: .
d_call: .
cdr3_nt: TGTGCCAGCAGTACCACAGGGATAGCCTCCTACGAGCAGTACTTC
cdr3_aa: CASSTTGIASYEQYF

v_call: TRBV27
cdr3_length: 14
j_call: TRBJ1-6
clone_size: once
d_call: TRBD1
cdr3_nt: TGTGCCAGCACCCCGGGACAGCCAAATTCACCCCTCCACTTT
cdr3_aa: CASTPGQPNSPLHF

v_call: TRBV6-5
cdr3_length: 15
j_call: TRBJ2-7
clone_size: .
d_call: .
cdr3_nt: TGTGCCAGCAGCCCGGAGCCCGGGTCTGCGAACGAGCAGTACTTC
cdr3_aa: CASSPEPGSANEQYF

v_call: TRBV28
cdr3_length: 15
j_call: TRBJ1-3
clone_size: .
d_call: .
cdr3_nt: TGTGCCAGCAGTTTTCGAGAGGCCTCTGGAAACACCATATATTTT
cdr3_aa: CASSFREASGNTIYF

v_call: TRBV19
cdr3_length: 17
j_call: TRBJ2-3
clone_size: .
d_call: .
cdr3_nt: TGTGCCAGTAGTATAGGTGGTAGCGCATGGAGCACAGATACGCAGTATTTT
cdr3_aa: CASSIGGSAWSTDTQYF

v_call: TRBV5-6
cdr3_length: 12
j_call: TRBJ1-3
clone_size: .
d_call: .
cdr3_nt: TGTGCCAGCAGCTTAGGAGGGAGTGCCATATATTTT
cdr3_aa: CASSLGGSAIYF

v_call: TRBV28
cdr3_length: 13
j_call: TRBJ1-2
clone_size: few
d_call: TRBD1
cdr3_nt: TGTGCCAGCAGTTTAATCAGGGGGTCCGGCTACACCTTC
cdr3_aa: CASSLIRGSGYTF

v_call: TRBV5-6
cdr3_length: 13
j_call: TRBJ1-3
clone_size: once
d_call: .
cdr3_nt: TGTGCCAGCAGCTTGGCTGGCGGAAACACCATATATTTT
cdr3_aa: CASSLAGGNTIYF

v_call: TRBV1
cdr3_length: 18
j_call: TRBJ2-7
clone_size: .
d_call: .
cdr3_nt: TGCACCAGCAGCCAAGATCGGCCTAGCGCACAAACCGCCTACGAGCAGTACTTC
cdr3_aa: CTSSQDRPSAQTAYEQYF

v_call: TRBV4-2
cdr3_length: 14
j_call: TRBJ2-7
clone_size: once
d_call: .
cdr3_nt: TGTGCCAGCAGCCAAGATCTACTCACCTACGAGCAGTACTTC
cdr3_aa: CASSQDLLTYEQYF

v_call: TRBV7-2
cdr3_length: 16
j_call: TRBJ2-3
clone_size: .
d_call: TRBD2
cdr3_nt: TGTGCCAGCAGGAACTCACTAGCGGGGCCCACAGATACGCAGTATTTT
cdr3_aa: CASRNSLAGPTDTQYF

v_call: TRBV3-1/TRBV3-2
cdr3_length: 14
j_call: TRBJ2-5
clone_size: .
d_call: TRBD2
cdr3_nt: TGTGCCAGCAGCCAAGCGGGGGGGCAAGAGACCCAGTACTTC
cdr3_aa: CASSQAGGQETQYF